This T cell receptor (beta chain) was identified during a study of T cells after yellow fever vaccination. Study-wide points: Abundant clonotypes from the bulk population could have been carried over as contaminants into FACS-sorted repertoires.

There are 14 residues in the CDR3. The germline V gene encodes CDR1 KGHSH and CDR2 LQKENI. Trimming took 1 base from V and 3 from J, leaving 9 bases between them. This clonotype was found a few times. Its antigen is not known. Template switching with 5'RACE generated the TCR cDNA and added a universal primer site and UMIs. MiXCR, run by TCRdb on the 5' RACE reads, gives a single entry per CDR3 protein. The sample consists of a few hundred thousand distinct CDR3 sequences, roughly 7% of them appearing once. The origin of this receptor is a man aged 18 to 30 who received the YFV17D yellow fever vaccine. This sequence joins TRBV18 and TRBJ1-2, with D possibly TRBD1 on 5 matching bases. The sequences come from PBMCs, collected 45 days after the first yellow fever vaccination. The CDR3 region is CASSPRSGDYGYTF. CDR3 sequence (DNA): TGTGCCAGCTCACCACGTTCGGGGGACTATGGCTACACCTTC.